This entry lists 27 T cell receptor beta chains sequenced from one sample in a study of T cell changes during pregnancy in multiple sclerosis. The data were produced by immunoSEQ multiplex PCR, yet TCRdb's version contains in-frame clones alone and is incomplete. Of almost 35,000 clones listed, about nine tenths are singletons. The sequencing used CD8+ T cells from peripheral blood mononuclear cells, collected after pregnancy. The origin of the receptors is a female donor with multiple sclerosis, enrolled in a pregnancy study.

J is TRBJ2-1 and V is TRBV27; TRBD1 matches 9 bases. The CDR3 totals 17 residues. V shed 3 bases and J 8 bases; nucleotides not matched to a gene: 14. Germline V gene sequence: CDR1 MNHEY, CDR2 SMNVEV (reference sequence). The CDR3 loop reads CASSFRDWGQGGDEQFF. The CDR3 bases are TGTGCCAGCAGTTTTAGGGATTGGGGACAGGGAGGGGATGAGCAGTTCTTC.

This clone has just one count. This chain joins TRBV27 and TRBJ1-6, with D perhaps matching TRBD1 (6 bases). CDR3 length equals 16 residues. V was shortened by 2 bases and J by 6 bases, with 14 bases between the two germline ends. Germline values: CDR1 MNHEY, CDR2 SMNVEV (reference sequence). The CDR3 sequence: CASSLNVGAFNSPLHF. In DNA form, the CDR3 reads TGTGCCAGCAGTTTAAATGTGGGGGCATTTAATTCACCCCTCCACTTT.

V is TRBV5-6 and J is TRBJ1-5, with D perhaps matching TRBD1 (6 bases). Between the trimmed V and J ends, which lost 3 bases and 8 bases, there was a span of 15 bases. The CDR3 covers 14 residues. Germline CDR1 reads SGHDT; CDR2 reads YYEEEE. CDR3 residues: CASSWGQTPEPQHF. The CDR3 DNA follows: TGTGCCAGCAGCTGGGGACAAACACCTGAGCCCCAGCATTTT.

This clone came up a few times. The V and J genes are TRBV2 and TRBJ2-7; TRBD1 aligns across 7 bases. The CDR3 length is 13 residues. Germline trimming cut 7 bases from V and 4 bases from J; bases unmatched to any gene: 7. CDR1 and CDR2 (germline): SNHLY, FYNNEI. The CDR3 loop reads CASIVGQSYEQYF. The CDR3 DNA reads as TGTGCCAGCATTGTGGGACAGTCATACGAGCAGTACTTC.

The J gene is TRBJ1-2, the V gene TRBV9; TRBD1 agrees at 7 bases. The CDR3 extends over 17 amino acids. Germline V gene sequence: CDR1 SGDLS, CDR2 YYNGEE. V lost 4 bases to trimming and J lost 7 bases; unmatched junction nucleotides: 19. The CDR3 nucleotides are TGTGCCAGCAGCCCAGGGAGAGACAGGGTATGGGACGCTGGCTACACCTTC. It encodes CASSPGRDRVWDAGYTF.

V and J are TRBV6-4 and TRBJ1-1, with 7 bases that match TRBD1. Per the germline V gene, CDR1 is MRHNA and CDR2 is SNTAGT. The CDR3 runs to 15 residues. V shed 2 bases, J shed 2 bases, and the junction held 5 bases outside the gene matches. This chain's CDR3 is CASSDTGALNTEAFF. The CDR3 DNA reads TGTGCCAGCAGTGACACAGGGGCTTTAAACACTGAAGCTTTCTTT.

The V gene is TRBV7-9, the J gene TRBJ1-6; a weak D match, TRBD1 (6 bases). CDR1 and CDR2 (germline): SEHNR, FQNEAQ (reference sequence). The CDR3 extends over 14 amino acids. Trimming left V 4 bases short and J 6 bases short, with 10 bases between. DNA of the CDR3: TGTGCCAGCAGCTGGACAGAAAGTAATTCACCCCTCCACTTT. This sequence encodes CASSWTESNSPLHF.

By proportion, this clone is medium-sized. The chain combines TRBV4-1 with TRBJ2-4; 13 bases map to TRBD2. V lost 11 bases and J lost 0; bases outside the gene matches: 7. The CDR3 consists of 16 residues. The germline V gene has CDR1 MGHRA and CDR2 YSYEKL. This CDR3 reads CASTSGGGLAKNIQYF. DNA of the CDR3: TGCGCCTCAACTAGCGGGGGGGGGTTAGCCAAAAACATTCAGTACTTC.

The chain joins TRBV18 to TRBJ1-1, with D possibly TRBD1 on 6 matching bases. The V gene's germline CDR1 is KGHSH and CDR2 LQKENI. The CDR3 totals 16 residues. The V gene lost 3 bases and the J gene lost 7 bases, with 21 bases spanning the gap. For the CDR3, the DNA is TGTGCCAGCTCACCTTCGCCCGGACAGTATGGCATTGAAGCTTTCTTT. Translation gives CASSPSPGQYGIEAFF.

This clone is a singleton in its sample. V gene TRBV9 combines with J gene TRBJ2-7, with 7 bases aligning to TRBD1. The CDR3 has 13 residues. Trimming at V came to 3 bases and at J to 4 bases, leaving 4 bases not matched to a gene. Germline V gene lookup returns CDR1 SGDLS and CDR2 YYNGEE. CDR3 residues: CASSAGTAYEQYF. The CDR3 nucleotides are TGTGCCAGCAGCGCCGGGACAGCATACGAGCAGTACTTC.

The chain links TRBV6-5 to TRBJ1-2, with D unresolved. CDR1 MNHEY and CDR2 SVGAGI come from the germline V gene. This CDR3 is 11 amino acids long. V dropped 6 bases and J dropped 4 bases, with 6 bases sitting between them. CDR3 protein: CASSEGYGYTF. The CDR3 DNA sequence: TGTGCCAGCAGCGAGGGCTATGGCTACACCTTC.

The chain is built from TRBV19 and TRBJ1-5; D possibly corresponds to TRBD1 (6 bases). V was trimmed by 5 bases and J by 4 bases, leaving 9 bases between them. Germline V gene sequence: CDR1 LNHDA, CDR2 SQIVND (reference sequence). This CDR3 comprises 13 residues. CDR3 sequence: CASSPGENQPQHF. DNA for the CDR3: TGTGCCAGTAGTCCAGGGGAAAATCAGCCCCAGCATTTT.

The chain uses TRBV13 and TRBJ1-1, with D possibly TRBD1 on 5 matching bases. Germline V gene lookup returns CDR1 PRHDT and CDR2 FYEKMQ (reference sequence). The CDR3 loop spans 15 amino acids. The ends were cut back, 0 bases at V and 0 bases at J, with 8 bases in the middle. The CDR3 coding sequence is TGTGCCAGCAGCTTAGGTGCGGGGGTGAACACTGAAGCTTTCTTT. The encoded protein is CASSLGAGVNTEAFF.

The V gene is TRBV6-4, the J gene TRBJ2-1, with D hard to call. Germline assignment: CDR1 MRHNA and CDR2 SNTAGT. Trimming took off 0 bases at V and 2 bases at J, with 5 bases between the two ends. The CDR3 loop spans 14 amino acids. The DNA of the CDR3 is TGTGCCAGCAGTGACTCGACAACCTACAATGAGCAGTTCTTC. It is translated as CASSDSTTYNEQFF.

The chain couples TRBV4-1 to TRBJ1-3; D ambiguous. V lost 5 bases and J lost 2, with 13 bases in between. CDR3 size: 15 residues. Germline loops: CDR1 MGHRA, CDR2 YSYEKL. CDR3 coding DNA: TGCGCCAGCAGCGCATTTACGGGTGCTGGAAACACCATATATTTT. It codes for CASSAFTGAGNTIYF.

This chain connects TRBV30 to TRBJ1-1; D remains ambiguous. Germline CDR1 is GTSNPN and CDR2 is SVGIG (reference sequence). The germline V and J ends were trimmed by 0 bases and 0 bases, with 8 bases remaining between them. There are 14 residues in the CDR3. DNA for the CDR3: TGTGCCTGGAGTGTGCTACAGCTGAACACTGAAGCTTTCTTT. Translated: CAWSVLQLNTEAFF.

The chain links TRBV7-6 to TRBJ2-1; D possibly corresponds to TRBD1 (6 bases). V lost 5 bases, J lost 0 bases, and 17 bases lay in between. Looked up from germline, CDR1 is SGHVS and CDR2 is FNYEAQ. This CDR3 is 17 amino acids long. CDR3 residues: CASSAPTGRHSYNEQFF. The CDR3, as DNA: TGTGCCAGCAGCGCGCCCACAGGGCGCCACTCCTACAATGAGCAGTTCTTC.

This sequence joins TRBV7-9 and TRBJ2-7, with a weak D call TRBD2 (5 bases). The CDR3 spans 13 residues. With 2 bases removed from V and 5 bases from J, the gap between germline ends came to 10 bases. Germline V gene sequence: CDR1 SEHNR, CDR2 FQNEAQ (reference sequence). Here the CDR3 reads CASSLWEADEQYF. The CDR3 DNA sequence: TGTGCCAGCAGCTTATGGGAAGCGGACGAGCAGTACTTC.

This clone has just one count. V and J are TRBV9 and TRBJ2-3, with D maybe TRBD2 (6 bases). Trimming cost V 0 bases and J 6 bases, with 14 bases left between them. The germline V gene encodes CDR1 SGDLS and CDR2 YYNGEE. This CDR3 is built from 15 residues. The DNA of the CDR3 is TGTGCCAGCAGCGTAGGCAGGATTGGGGGGGATACGCAGTATTTT. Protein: CASSVGRIGGDTQYF.

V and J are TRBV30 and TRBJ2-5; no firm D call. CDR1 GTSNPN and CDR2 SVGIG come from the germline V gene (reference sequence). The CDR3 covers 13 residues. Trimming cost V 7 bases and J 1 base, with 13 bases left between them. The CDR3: CASLIGFQETQYF. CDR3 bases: TGTGCCTCCCTTATTGGCTTCCAAGAGACCCAGTACTTC.

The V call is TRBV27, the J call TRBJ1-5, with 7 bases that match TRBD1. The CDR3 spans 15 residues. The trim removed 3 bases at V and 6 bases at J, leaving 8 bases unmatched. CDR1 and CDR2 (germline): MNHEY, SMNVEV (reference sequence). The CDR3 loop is CASSFRGGAGQPQHF. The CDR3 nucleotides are TGTGCCAGCAGTTTTAGAGGGGGCGCGGGTCAGCCCCAGCATTTT.

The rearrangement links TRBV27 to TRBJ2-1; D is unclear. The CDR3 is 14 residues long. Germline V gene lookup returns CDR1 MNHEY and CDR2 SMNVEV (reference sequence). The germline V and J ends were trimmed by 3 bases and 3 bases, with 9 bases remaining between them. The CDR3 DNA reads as TGTGCCAGCAGTTTTCTAAGCGACTACAATGAGCAGTTCTTC. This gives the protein CASSFLSDYNEQFF.

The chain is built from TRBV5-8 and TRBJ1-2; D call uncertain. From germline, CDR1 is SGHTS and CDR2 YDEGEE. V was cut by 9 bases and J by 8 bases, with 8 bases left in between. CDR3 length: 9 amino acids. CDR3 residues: CAMAGGYTF. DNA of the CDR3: TGTGCCATGGCGGGGGGCTACACCTTC. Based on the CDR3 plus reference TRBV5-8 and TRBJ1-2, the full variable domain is EAGVTQSPTHLIKTRGQQATLRCSPISGHTSVYWYQQALGLGLQFLLWYDEGEERNRGNFPPRFSGRQFPNYSSELNVNALELEDSALYLCAMAGGYTFGSGTRLTVV.

Here the CDR3 reads CASEGAPYYEQYF. CDR3 nucleotide sequence: TGTGCCTCCGAAGGGGCGCCATACTACGAGCAGTACTTC. This chain links TRBV30 with TRBJ2-7, with D possibly being TRBD1 (5 bases). V lost 7 bases to trimming and J lost 3 bases, with 16 bases between them. Germline V gene data show CDR1 as GTSNPN and CDR2 as SVGIG (reference sequence). The CDR3 consists of 13 residues.

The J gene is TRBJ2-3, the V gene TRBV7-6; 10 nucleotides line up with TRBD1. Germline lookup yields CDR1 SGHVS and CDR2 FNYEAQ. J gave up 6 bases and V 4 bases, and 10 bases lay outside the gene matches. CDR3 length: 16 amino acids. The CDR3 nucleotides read TGTGCCAGCAGCTCACCTCGGACAGGGGGGGGTGATACGCAGTATTTT. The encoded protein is CASSSPRTGGGDTQYF.

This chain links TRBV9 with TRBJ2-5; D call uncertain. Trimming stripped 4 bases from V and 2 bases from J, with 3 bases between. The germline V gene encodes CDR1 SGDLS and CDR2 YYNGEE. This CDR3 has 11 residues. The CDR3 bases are TGTGCCAGCAGCTCGCAAGAGACCCAGTACTTC. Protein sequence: CASSSQETQYF.

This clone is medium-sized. Written as DNA, the CDR3 is TGTGCCAGCAGTGACGAGGGGGCCACAGATACGCAGTATTTT. Translating gives CASSDEGATDTQYF. V usage is TRBV6-4 and J usage is TRBJ2-3; 7 bases match TRBD1. Germline lookup yields CDR1 MRHNA and CDR2 SNTAGT. The CDR3 is 14 amino acids. The V and J ends lost 2 bases and 2 bases, in that order; junction bases with no gene match: 1.